The 26 T cell receptor beta chains below come from one sample, sequenced in a study of shared clonotypes between healthy human individuals. Clones were sequenced by immunoSEQ multiplex PCR, and TCRdb holds only the in-frame ones, with some missing. The table shows approximately 1.1 million clones, with around 78% occurring only once. Specimen: memory CD4+ T cells from PBMCs. The subset denotes: CD45RA-negative fraction. These TCRs come from a man aged 18 to 29 in good health. Some clones in this sample may be carry-over from other donors' samples.

This chain joins TRBV29-1 and TRBJ1-4; D perhaps matches TRBD1 (6 bases). Trimming pared 4 bases from V and 8 bases from J, leaving 23 bases between. This CDR3 contains 16 residues. CDR1 is SQVTM and CDR2 is ANQGSEA in the germline V gene. In DNA, the CDR3 is TGCAGCGTTGCCCTCCAGGGGTGGCCCCAAATGGAAAAACTGTTTTTT. It codes for CSVALQGWPQMEKLFF.

The genes are TRBV10-3 and TRBJ2-1; D may be TRBD1 (5 bases). The germline CDR1 and CDR2 sequences are ENHRY and SYGVKD. V lost 9 bases, J lost 10 bases, and 16 bases lay in between. The CDR3 loop spans 12 amino acids. The DNA for the CDR3 is TGTGCCATAAACAAGGGGTTCGGGGAGCAGTTCTTC. Translated, it gives CAINKGFGEQFF.

The sample holds a few counts of this clone. This sequence joins TRBV5-1 and TRBJ1-1; tentative D call: TRBD1 (6 bases). V was pared by 5 bases and J by 11 bases, with 25 bases between. The CDR3 contains 15 residues. CDR1 is SGHRS, CDR2 YFSETQ, per germline. This CDR3 reads CASRPNDRPTNDAFF. Here the CDR3 DNA reads TGCGCCAGCAGACCAAACGACAGGCCCACTAATGATGCTTTCTTT.

J is TRBJ1-5 and V is TRBV6-5, with 11 positions matching TRBD1. Germline CDR1 reads MNHEY; CDR2 reads SVGAGI. V lost 5 bases to trimming and J lost 5 bases; unmatched junction nucleotides: 5. The CDR3 totals 15 residues. DNA of the CDR3: TGTGCCAGCAGTACGCTGGGACAGGGGGATCAGCCCCAGCATTTT. This sequence encodes CASSTLGQGDQPQHF.

V gene TRBV4-2 combines with J gene TRBJ1-2; the match to TRBD1 covers 7 bases. After removal of 4 bases from V and 2 bases from J, the junction contained 7 bases not matched to a gene. Germline V gives CDR1 LGHNA, CDR2 YNFKEQ. The CDR3 spans 15 residues. CDR3 nucleotide sequence: TGTGCCAGCAGCCCTCCTTGGGACAGCAACTATGGCTACACCTTC. Its translation is CASSPPWDSNYGYTF.

The V and J genes are TRBV6-1 and TRBJ2-5; 9 nucleotides line up with TRBD2. Trimming cost V 6 bases and J 5 bases; bases outside gene matches: 10. The CDR3 consists of 15 residues. Germline loops: CDR1 MNHNS, CDR2 SASEGT. The CDR3 DNA follows: TGTGCCAGCAGGCGGGCGGGAGGGCCTTTGGAGACCCAGTACTTC. Translation: CASRRAGGPLETQYF.

This clone appeared a single time. The sample contains more than one DNA sequence encoding this CDR3. The chain links TRBV28 to TRBJ2-1, with 12 bases lining up with TRBD2. Germline CDR1 reads MDHEN; CDR2 reads SYDVKM. The junction had 8 bases not matched to a gene; V was cut back by 5 bases and J by 9 bases. CDR3 size: 15 residues. The CDR3 protein is CASSPRLAGVGEQFF. The CDR3, as DNA: TGTGCCAGCAGTCCCCGACTAGCGGGAGTTGGTGAGCAGTTCTTC.

This chain links TRBV5-6 with TRBJ1-2; D is uncertain. V was shortened by 4 bases and J by 7 bases, with 11 bases between the two germline ends. The CDR3 sequence is 12 residues long. Germline loops: CDR1 SGHDT, CDR2 YYEEEE. CDR3 in amino acids: CASSVDLGGYTF. The CDR3 nucleotides read TGTGCCAGCAGCGTGGACCTGGGTGGCTACACCTTC.

The chain has TRBV6-1 and TRBJ2-6, with 7 bases that match TRBD1. Unmatched junction bases numbered 11, after V lost 0 bases and J lost 12 bases. Per germline, CDR1 MNHNS and CDR2 SASEGT. The CDR3 length is 16 residues. Here the CDR3 reads CASSEAPDRLFPVLTF. The CDR3 DNA reads TGTGCCAGCAGTGAAGCCCCGGACAGGCTATTCCCCGTCCTGACTTTC.

The rearrangement links TRBV5-1 to TRBJ1-4; tentatively, D is TRBD1 (6 bases). The V gene's germline CDR1 is SGHRS and CDR2 YFSETQ. V was cut by 2 bases and J by 3 bases, with 8 bases left in between. The CDR3 spans 14 residues. CDR3 sequence reads: CASSFGGSNEKLFF. CDR3 nucleotide sequence: TGCGCCAGCAGCTTCGGGGGCTCTAATGAAAAACTGTTTTTT.

This sequence joins TRBV4-1 and TRBJ2-3; TRBD2 matches 12 bases. The CDR3 length is 17 residues. Trimming at V came to 0 bases and at J to 5 bases, leaving 6 bases not matched to a gene. Germline values: CDR1 MGHRA, CDR2 YSYEKL. The CDR3 region has the DNA TGCGCCAGCAGCCAAGAGGCGACTAGCGGGAGATTAGATACGCAGTATTTT. Its translation: CASSQEATSGRLDTQYF.

The chain combines TRBV6-6 with TRBJ2-7; D is perhaps TRBD2 (6 bases). CDR3 length: 15 residues. Germline V gene data show CDR1 as MNHNY and CDR2 as SVGAGI (reference sequence). Deletions cut 0 bases from V and 0 bases from J, with 9 bases between. The CDR3: CASSYSGTFSYEQYF. The DNA for the CDR3 is TGTGCCAGCAGTTACTCAGGGACTTTCTCCTACGAGCAGTACTTC.

The J gene is TRBJ2-3, the V gene TRBV6-5; D may be TRBD1 (6 bases). V lost 5 bases to trimming and J lost 1 base, with 13 bases between them. Germline V gene sequence: CDR1 MNHEY, CDR2 SVGAGI. The CDR3 runs to 15 residues. CDR3: CASSTGLGGTDTQYF. The CDR3 region has the DNA TGTGCCAGCAGTACAGGGCTGGGGGGCACAGATACGCAGTATTTT.

The J gene is TRBJ2-1, the V gene TRBV5-1; D possibly corresponds to TRBD2 (6 bases). The length of the CDR3 is 16 residues. CDR1 and CDR2 (germline): SGHRS, YFSETQ. V was trimmed by 0 bases and J by 1 base, leaving 11 bases between them. CDR3 DNA: TGCGCCAGCAGCTTGGTAGTTAGCGGATCCTACAATGAGCAGTTCTTC. Encoded protein: CASSLVVSGSYNEQFF.

The V call is TRBV6-5, the J call TRBJ2-7; the D gene is possibly TRBD1 (6 bases). Trimming took off 6 bases at V and 3 bases at J, with 12 bases between the two ends. The CDR3 covers 13 residues. Germline-derived CDR1 and CDR2 are MNHEY and SVGAGI. In nucleotides, the CDR3 is TGTGCCAGCAGGCTGGGACACGGCTACGAGCAGTACTTC. Protein sequence: CASRLGHGYEQYF.

This clone was recorded only once. V and J are TRBV6-5 and TRBJ2-1, with 8 positions matching TRBD2. The CDR3 consists of 16 residues. The ends lost 0 bases at V and 4 bases at J; junction bases unmatched: 5. The germline CDR1 and CDR2 sequences are MNHEY and SVGAGI. CDR3 nucleotide sequence: TGTGCCAGCAGTTACTCTGCGGGAGGCCCGTACAATGAGCAGTTCTTC. Its translation: CASSYSAGGPYNEQFF.

This chain links TRBV6-6 with TRBJ2-7; 8 nucleotides match TRBD2. The trim removed 7 bases at V and 2 bases at J, leaving 10 bases unmatched. The CDR3 consists of 15 residues. The germline gives CDR1 MNHNY, CDR2 SVGAGI (reference sequence). CDR3 bases: TGTGCCAGCACTCTCATGGGCGGGAGGACCTACGAGCAGTACTTC. Protein: CASTLMGGRTYEQYF.

V is TRBV25-1 and J is TRBJ1-1; TRBD1 matches at 10 bases. This CDR3 has 15 amino acids. V shed 3 bases, J shed 3 bases, and the junction held 4 bases outside the gene matches. Germline loops: CDR1 MGHDK, CDR2 SYGVNS. The CDR3: CASSDPGTGDTEAFF. The CDR3 DNA reads TGTGCCAGCAGTGACCCCGGGACAGGGGACACTGAAGCTTTCTTT.

This sequence joins TRBV5-1 and TRBJ2-7; 10 bases match TRBD1. V was clipped by 4 bases and J by 3 bases; unmatched bases: 10. Germline lookup yields CDR1 SGHRS and CDR2 YFSETQ. The CDR3 consists of 16 residues. The CDR3 spells CASSREPGQGYYEQYF. The CDR3 nucleotides read TGCGCCAGCAGCAGAGAGCCGGGACAGGGGTACTACGAGCAGTACTTC.

The rearrangement links TRBV15 to TRBJ1-1; D ambiguous. The length of the CDR3 is 13 residues. V was pared by 1 base and J by 8 bases, with 11 bases between. Germline V lookup: CDR1 LNHNV, CDR2 YYDKDF (reference sequence). CDR3: CATSRAHGSEAFF. DNA of the CDR3: TGTGCCACCAGCAGAGCGCACGGGTCCGAAGCTTTCTTT.

The genes are TRBV28 and TRBJ1-2; weak D call: TRBD1 (6 bases). The germline CDR1 and CDR2 sequences are MDHEN and SYDVKM. Trimming left V 2 bases short and J 14 bases short, with 12 bases between. The CDR3 extends over 11 amino acids. The CDR3 DNA follows: TGTGCCAGCAGTTTAGGGGGGCGAGAGACCTTC. Encoded protein: CASSLGGRETF.

This chain connects TRBV5-8 to TRBJ1-1, with D maybe TRBD1 (6 bases). V lost 4 bases and J 11 bases, leaving 24 bases between the germline ends. This CDR3 has 15 amino acids. CDR1 and CDR2 from the germline V gene are SGHTS and YDEGEE. CDR3: CASSTPDRPTGGAFF. The CDR3, as DNA: TGTGCCAGCAGCACACCGGACAGACCGACCGGCGGTGCTTTCTTT.

Points on this clone: Other DNA sequences from this sample encode an identical CDR3 as well. This chain links TRBV5-6 with TRBJ2-6, with TRBD2 as a possible D gene (5 bases). Trimming left V 0 bases short and J 2 bases short, with 6 bases between. This CDR3 contains 15 residues. Germline assignment: CDR1 SGHDT and CDR2 YYEEEE. The CDR3 sequence is CASSLEGAGANVLTF. CDR3 in DNA: TGTGCCAGCAGCTTGGAGGGAGCTGGGGCCAACGTCCTGACTTTC.

The rearrangement uses TRBV7-2 and TRBJ2-1, with 7 bases that match TRBD2. The V gene end was trimmed by 4 bases and the J gene end by 2 bases; junction bases not matched to a gene: 11. Germline V lookup: CDR1 SGHTA, CDR2 FQGNSA. The CDR3 extends over 17 amino acids. CDR3 in DNA: TGTGCCAGCAGCTCGCGGGACGGACTAGGGACCTACAATGAGCAGTTCTTC. Translated, it gives CASSSRDGLGTYNEQFF.

J is TRBJ2-6 and V is TRBV28; a weak D match, TRBD2 (6 bases). The CDR3 runs to 19 residues. Germline assignment: CDR1 MDHEN and CDR2 SYDVKM. V was cut by 4 bases and J by 0 bases, with 19 bases left in between. Here the CDR3 reads CASSSRDFHTYSGANVLTF. In DNA form, the CDR3 reads TGTGCCAGCAGTTCCCGGGACTTTCATACTTACTCTGGGGCCAACGTCCTGACTTTC.

The genes are TRBV5-1 and TRBJ2-5, with a possible D match to TRBD2 (6 bases). The V end was cut by 4 bases, the J end by 1 base, with 11 bases between. CDR3 size: 14 residues. Germline CDR1 is SGHRS and CDR2 is YFSETQ. CDR3 nucleotides: TGCGCCAGCAGCGACTTGACTAGCCAAGAGACCCAGTACTTC. It codes for CASSDLTSQETQYF. Full variable domain (rest looked up from reference TRBV5-1 and TRBJ2-5): KAGVTQTPRYLIKTRGQQVTLSCSPISGHRSVSWYQQTPGQGLQFLFEYFSETQRNKGNFPGRFSGRQFSNSRSEMNVSTLELGDSALYLCASSDLTSQETQYFGPGTRLLVL.